Below are 28 T cell receptor beta chains sequenced from a single sample in a study of beta chain features in type 1 diabetes. Study-level points and caveats: Patients with Type 1 diabetes showed moderately but significantly shorter TCRB CDR3s in all four CD4+ subsets.

The isolated RNA, all of it, was reverse transcribed, so expressed TCRB transcripts were what got sequenced. Assay: immunoSEQ multiplex PCR; the TCRdb copy retains only in-frame clones and omits some. Of around 360,000 clones detected, around 12% appear once; the ten largest clones hold over 0.008%. These receptors' antigens are unknown. Sample: naive CD4+ T cells from blood. The source of these receptors is a woman under 30 with type 1 diabetes.

The chain links TRBV5-1 to TRBJ2-3, with D tentatively TRBD2 (6 bases). CDR1 and CDR2 (germline): SGHRS, YFSETQ. With 1 base removed from V and 0 bases from J, the gap between germline ends came to 9 bases. The CDR3 spans 15 residues. The CDR3 loop is CASSLLATSTDTQYF. CDR3 coding DNA: TGCGCCAGCAGCTTGCTAGCGACTAGCACAGATACGCAGTATTTT. Full variable domain (missing parts from reference TRBV5-1 and TRBJ2-3): KAGVTQTPRYLIKTRGQQVTLSCSPISGHRSVSWYQQTPGQGLQFLFEYFSETQRNKGNFPGRFSGRQFSNSRSEMNVSTLELGDSALYLCASSLLATSTDTQYFGPGTRLTVL.

This clone was detected once. The CDR3 reads CASTPGWREKNTGELFF. Written as DNA, the CDR3 is TGCGCCAGCACCCCGGGGTGGCGGGAGAAAAACACCGGGGAGCTGTTTTTT. The V and J genes are TRBV4-1 and TRBJ2-2, with 7 bases matching TRBD2. CDR1 and CDR2 from the germline V gene are MGHRA and YSYEKL. Trimming removed 7 bases from V and 2 bases from J; junction bases left unmatched: 13. The CDR3 spans 17 residues.

This clone was seen only a few times. The chain couples TRBV29-1 to TRBJ2-3; a weak D match, TRBD2 (5 bases). Trimming removed 1 base from V and 2 bases from J, with 19 bases in between. Per the germline V gene, CDR1 is SQVTM and CDR2 is ANQGSEA. The CDR3 runs 17 residues. The CDR3 coding sequence is TGCAGCGTTGAAGGTCCCAGGATTAGCGAGTACACAGATACGCAGTATTTT. As protein: CSVEGPRISEYTDTQYF.

The chain uses TRBV7-2 and TRBJ2-1, with D uncertain. V was cut by 4 bases and J by 0 bases, with 10 bases left in between. The germline V gene has CDR1 SGHTA and CDR2 FQGNSA. The CDR3 totals 15 residues. In DNA, the CDR3 is TGTGCCAGCAGCTCCCGGGTTTTCTCCTACAATGAGCAGTTCTTC. This translates into CASSSRVFSYNEQFF.

The sample holds a few counts of this clone. The chain employs TRBV5-4 and TRBJ2-2; D is unresolved. Germline V lookup: CDR1 SGHNT, CDR2 YYREEE (reference sequence). V lost 1 base, J lost 6 bases, and 7 bases lay in between. This CDR3 is built from 13 residues. CDR3 nucleotide sequence: TGTGCCAGCAGCTTGATCGGTGCCGGGGAGCTGTTTTTT. Its translation is CASSLIGAGELFF.

The chain employs TRBV7-2 and TRBJ2-4, with D possibly matching TRBD1 (6 bases). The V gene lost 5 bases and the J gene lost 8 bases, with 13 bases spanning the gap. CDR1 SGHTA and CDR2 FQGNSA come from the germline V gene. The CDR3 totals 13 residues. The CDR3 protein is CASSPTSGDIQYF. Here the CDR3 DNA reads TGTGCCAGCAGCCCTACGTCAGGGGACATTCAGTACTTC.

This clone has only a few counts. The rearrangement links TRBV5-6 to TRBJ2-3, with D possibly TRBD1 on 6 matching bases. Germline values: CDR1 SGHDT, CDR2 YYEEEE. V lost 0 bases, J lost 3 bases, and 8 bases lay in between. This CDR3 spans 14 amino acids. The CDR3 sequence is CASSLDGQTDTQYF. The CDR3 DNA sequence: TGTGCCAGCAGCTTGGACGGACAGACAGATACGCAGTATTTT.

The V gene is TRBV5-1, the J gene TRBJ2-5, with TRBD2 identical over 9 bases. The length of the CDR3 is 14 residues. The V gene's germline CDR1 is SGHRS and CDR2 YFSETQ. V shed 4 bases, J shed 5 bases, and the junction held 6 bases outside the gene matches. CDR3 in DNA: TGCGCCAGCAGCCCACGGACTAGCGTTGAGACCCAGTACTTC. Protein: CASSPRTSVETQYF.

This chain uses TRBV6-6 with TRBJ1-2, with 7 positions matching TRBD1. V lost 2 bases, J lost 12 bases, and 3 bases stayed unmatched. The CDR3 runs to 11 residues. Germline CDR1 MNHNY, CDR2 SVGAGI (reference sequence). CDR3 residues: CASSYLTGNTF. In nucleotides, the CDR3 is TGTGCCAGCAGTTACCTGACAGGGAACACCTTC.

The V and J genes are TRBV28 and TRBJ2-5; tentatively, D is TRBD1 (6 bases). With 2 bases removed from V and 1 base from J, the gap between germline ends came to 11 bases. CDR3 length equals 15 residues. From germline, CDR1 is MDHEN and CDR2 SYDVKM. Here the CDR3 reads CASSLLGQSQETQYF. The CDR3 DNA sequence: TGTGCCAGCAGTTTACTTGGACAGTCCCAAGAGACCCAGTACTTC.

Written as DNA, the CDR3 is TGTGCCAGCATAGCAAGCGGGGCCGAGGATACGCAGTATTTT. It codes for CASIASGAEDTQYF. This chain connects TRBV6-6 to TRBJ2-3; TRBD2 agrees at 7 bases. Germline V lookup: CDR1 MNHNY, CDR2 SVGAGI (reference sequence). The J segment lost 6 bases and the V segment lost 7 bases, leaving 10 bases of the junction unmatched. The CDR3 extends over 14 amino acids.

V usage is TRBV10-3 and J usage is TRBJ2-5, with TRBD2 matching over 8 bases. Trimming at V came to 8 bases and at J to 2 bases, leaving 4 bases not matched to a gene. The V gene's germline CDR1 is ENHRY and CDR2 SYGVKD. The CDR3 loop spans 13 amino acids. The DNA for the CDR3 is TGTGCCATCGCCGAGCGGGAGCAAGAGACCCAGTACTTC. Encoded protein: CAIAEREQETQYF.

The J gene is TRBJ2-7, the V gene TRBV4-1; 7 bases map to TRBD1. Trimming removed 5 bases from V and 1 base from J; junction bases left unmatched: 8. Looked up from germline, CDR1 is MGHRA and CDR2 is YSYEKL. This CDR3 contains 15 residues. This CDR3 is CASSEPTGPSYEQYF. The CDR3 nucleotides read TGCGCCAGCAGCGAGCCGACAGGGCCATCCTACGAGCAGTACTTC.

The chain carries TRBV29-1 and TRBJ2-7, with a possible D match to TRBD2 (6 bases). Per the germline V gene, CDR1 is SQVTM and CDR2 is ANQGSEA. The CDR3 consists of 11 residues. The V end was cut by 8 bases, the J end by 6 bases, with 14 bases between. The CDR3 nucleotides read TGCAGCATTAATCACGGGGGCGAGCAGTACTTC. It codes for CSINHGGEQYF.

The V and J genes are TRBV7-9 and TRBJ2-1, with a possible D match to TRBD2 (6 bases). Germline CDR1 SEHNR, CDR2 FQNEAQ (reference sequence). CDR3 length: 13 amino acids. With 5 bases removed from V and 8 bases from J, the gap between germline ends came to 13 bases. CDR3: CASSPRGVHEQFF. As DNA, the CDR3 is TGTGCCAGCAGCCCCCGCGGGGTACATGAGCAGTTCTTC.

This clone has just a few counts. The V call is TRBV19, the J call TRBJ2-1; TRBD2 aligns across 9 bases. CDR3 length: 15 residues. Trimming at V came to 1 base and at J to 2 bases, leaving 0 bases not matched to a gene. The germline V gene has CDR1 LNHDA and CDR2 SQIVND (reference sequence). CDR3 DNA sequence: TGTGCCAGTAGTATAGCTAGCGGGGCCTACAATGAGCAGTTCTTC. Translation gives CASSIASGAYNEQFF. The full variable domain, its missing parts supplied by reference TRBV19 and TRBJ2-1, is DGGITQSPKYLFRKEGQNVTLSCEQNLNHDAMYWYRQDPGQGLRLIYYSQIVNDFQKGDIAEGYSVSREKKESFPLTVTSAQKNPTAFYLCASSIASGAYNEQFFGPGTRLTVL.

This clone was observed a handful of times. The V gene is TRBV27, the J gene TRBJ2-5; maybe TRBD2 (6 bases). Germline V gene data show CDR1 as MNHEY and CDR2 as SMNVEV (reference sequence). V lost 3 bases to trimming and J lost 7 bases, with 12 bases between them. The CDR3 runs to 13 residues. As DNA, the CDR3 is TGTGCCAGCAGTTTTGGAGGGCGAGGGACCCAGTACTTC. Its translation: CASSFGGRGTQYF.

This clone was seen only a few times. This sequence joins TRBV6-5 and TRBJ1-5; D uncertain. Looked up from germline, CDR1 is MNHEY and CDR2 is SVGAGI. V dropped 7 bases and J dropped 0 bases, with 10 bases sitting between them. The CDR3 covers 14 residues. The CDR3 here is CASNSGYSNQPQHF. The CDR3 DNA reads as TGTGCCAGCAATAGCGGGTATAGCAATCAGCCCCAGCATTTT.

A few counts support this clone. The V call is TRBV9, the J call TRBJ2-1; 8 nucleotides match TRBD2. The germline CDR1 and CDR2 sequences are SGDLS and YYNGEE. This CDR3 contains 15 residues. Unmatched junction bases numbered 7, after V lost 0 bases and J lost 8 bases. CDR3 sequence (DNA): TGTGCCAGCAGCGTAGAGGCGGGAGGTCCCCATGAGCAGTTCTTC. Translation: CASSVEAGGPHEQFF.

This clone showed up just a few times. This chain links TRBV28 with TRBJ2-1; D is ambiguous. The CDR3 extends over 16 amino acids. The V gene's germline CDR1 is MDHEN and CDR2 SYDVKM. V gave up 2 bases and J gave up 0 bases, with 11 bases separating them. The CDR3 DNA reads as TGTGCCAGCAGTTTAGGAGCGCTCCGCTCCTACAATGAGCAGTTCTTC. It codes for CASSLGALRSYNEQFF.

This clone was observed a handful of times. Relative to the germline gene, one junction end is altered; a read error may explain this. The chain joins TRBV7-9 to TRBJ2-1, with 10 bases that match TRBD2. Germline V gives CDR1 SEHNR, CDR2 FQNEAQ (reference sequence). CDR3 length: 15 amino acids. CDR3 in amino acids: CASSLAGASYNEQFF. The CDR3 coding sequence is TGTGCCAGCAGCCTAGCGGGGGCTTCCTACAATGAGCAGTTCTTC.

V usage is TRBV27 and J usage is TRBJ1-2; a possible D gene is TRBD1 (5 bases). V dropped 4 bases and J dropped 4 bases, with 16 bases sitting between them. Germline V gives CDR1 MNHEY, CDR2 SMNVEV (reference sequence). This CDR3 spans 15 amino acids. Here the CDR3 reads CASSSSGRLSYGYTF. In nucleotides, the CDR3 is TGTGCCAGCAGTTCCTCAGGGAGGTTAAGCTATGGCTACACCTTC.

The rearrangement links TRBV14 to TRBJ2-7; D ambiguous. V lost 2 bases, J lost 4 bases, and 9 bases lay in between. Germline V gene lookup returns CDR1 SGHDN and CDR2 FVKESK. This CDR3 has 13 residues. Here the CDR3 reads CASSQYRAYEQYF. Written as DNA, the CDR3 is TGTGCCAGCAGCCAATACCGTGCGTACGAGCAGTACTTC.

The chain couples TRBV28 to TRBJ1-6; possibly TRBD1 for D (5 bases). The CDR3 is made up of 14 amino acids. V lost 4 bases, J lost 7 bases, and 11 bases lay in between. Germline CDR1 reads MDHEN; CDR2 reads SYDVKM. CDR3 region: CASSSGQGNSPLHF. The CDR3 nucleotides read TGTGCCAGCAGTTCCGGACAAGGAAATTCACCCCTCCACTTT.

V usage is TRBV12-5 and J usage is TRBJ2-3, with D maybe TRBD1 (6 bases). This CDR3 contains 12 residues. The V end was cut by 4 bases, the J end by 14 bases, with 16 bases between. CDR1 is LGHNT, CDR2 FRNRAP, per germline. The CDR3 sequence: CASGSQGPERYF. The CDR3 coding sequence is TGTGCTAGTGGTTCGCAGGGGCCAGAGCGGTATTTT.

The gene calls are TRBV11-3 and TRBJ2-1; the match to TRBD2 covers 14 bases. In germline, CDR1 is SGHNT, CDR2 YENEEA. The CDR3 loop spans 14 amino acids. After removal of 10 bases from V and 6 bases from J, the junction contained 5 bases not matched to a gene. This CDR3 is CAIGTSGRSNEQFF. Written as DNA, the CDR3 is TGTGCCATCGGGACTAGCGGGAGATCCAATGAGCAGTTCTTC.

V gene TRBV4-1 combines with J gene TRBJ2-3, with 12 positions matching TRBD2. From germline, CDR1 is MGHRA and CDR2 YSYEKL. This CDR3 is 17 amino acids long. V was pared by 0 bases and J by 4 bases, with 5 bases of the junction left unmatched. CDR3 sequence reads: CASSQERLAGVADTQYF. CDR3 DNA sequence: TGCGCCAGCAGCCAAGAAAGACTAGCGGGAGTTGCAGATACGCAGTATTTT.

The rearrangement joins TRBV6-5 to TRBJ2-3, with 10 bases aligning to TRBD2. Germline loops: CDR1 MNHEY, CDR2 SVGAGI. Trimming removed 5 bases from V and 2 bases from J; junction bases left unmatched: 4. CDR3 length: 15 amino acids. The CDR3 is CASSLTSGATDTQYF. In DNA, the CDR3 is TGTGCCAGCAGTCTTACTAGCGGGGCCACAGATACGCAGTATTTT.